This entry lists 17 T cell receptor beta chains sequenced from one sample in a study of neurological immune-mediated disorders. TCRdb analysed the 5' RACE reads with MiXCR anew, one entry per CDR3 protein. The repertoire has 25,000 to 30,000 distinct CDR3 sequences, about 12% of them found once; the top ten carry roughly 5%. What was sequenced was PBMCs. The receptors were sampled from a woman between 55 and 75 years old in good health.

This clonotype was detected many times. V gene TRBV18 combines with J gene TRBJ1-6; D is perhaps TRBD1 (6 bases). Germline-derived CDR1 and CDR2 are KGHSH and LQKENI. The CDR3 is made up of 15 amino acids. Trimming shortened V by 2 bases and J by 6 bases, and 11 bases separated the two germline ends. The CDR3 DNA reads TGTGCCAGCTCACCATCGACAGGAATTAATTCACCCCTCCACTTT. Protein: CASSPSTGINSPLHF. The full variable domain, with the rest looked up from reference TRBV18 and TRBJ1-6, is NAGVMQNPRHLVRRRGQEARLRCSPMKGHSHVYWYRQLPEEGLKFMVYLQKENIIDESGMPKERFSAEFPKEGPSILRIQQVVRGDSAAYFCASSPSTGINSPLHFGNGTRLTVT.

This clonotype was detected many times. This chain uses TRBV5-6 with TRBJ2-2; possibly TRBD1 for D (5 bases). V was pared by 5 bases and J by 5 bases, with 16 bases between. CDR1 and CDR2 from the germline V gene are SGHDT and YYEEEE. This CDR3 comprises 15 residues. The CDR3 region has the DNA TGTGCCAGCAGTTATACAGGCGCGAGGACCGGGGAGCTGTTTTTT. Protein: CASSYTGARTGELFF. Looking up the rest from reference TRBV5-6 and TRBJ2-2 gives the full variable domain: DAGVTQSPTHLIKTRGQQVTLRCSPKSGHDTVSWYQQALGQGPQFIFQYYEEEERQRGNFPDRFSGHQFPNYSSELNVNALLLGDSALYLCASSYTGARTGELFFGEGSRLTVL.

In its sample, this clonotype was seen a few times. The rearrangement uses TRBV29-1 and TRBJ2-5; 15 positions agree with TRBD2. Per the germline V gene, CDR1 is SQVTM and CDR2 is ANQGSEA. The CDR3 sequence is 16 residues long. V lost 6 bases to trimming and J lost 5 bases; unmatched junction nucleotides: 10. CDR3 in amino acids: CSVTGTSGGLRETQYF. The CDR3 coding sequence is TGCAGCGTGACCGGGACTAGCGGGGGGCTACGGGAGACCCAGTACTTC. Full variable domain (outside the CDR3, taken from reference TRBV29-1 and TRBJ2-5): SAVISQKPSRDICQRGTSLTIQCQVDSQVTMMFWYRQQPGQSLTLIATANQGSEATYESGFVIDKFPISRPNLTFSTLTVSNMSPEDSSIYLCSVTGTSGGLRETQYFGPGTRLLVL.

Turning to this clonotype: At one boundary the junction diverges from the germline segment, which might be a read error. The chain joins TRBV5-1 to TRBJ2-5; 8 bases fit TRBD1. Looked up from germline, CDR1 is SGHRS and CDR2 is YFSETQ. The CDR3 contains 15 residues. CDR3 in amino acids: CASPGQGVYQDTQYF. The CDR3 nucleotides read TGCGCCAGTCCCGGACAGGGCGTGTACCAAGATACCCAGTACTTC.

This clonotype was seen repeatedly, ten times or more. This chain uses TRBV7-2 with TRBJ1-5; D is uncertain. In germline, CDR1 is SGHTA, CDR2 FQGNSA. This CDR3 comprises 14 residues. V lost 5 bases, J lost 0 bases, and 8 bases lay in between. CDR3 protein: CASSLGDSNQPQHF. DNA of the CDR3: TGTGCCAGCAGCCTCGGGGATAGCAATCAGCCCCAGCATTTT. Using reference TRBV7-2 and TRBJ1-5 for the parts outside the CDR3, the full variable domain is GAGVSQSPSNKVTEKGKDVELRCDPISGHTALYWYRQSLGQGLEFLIYFQGNSAPDKSGLPSDRFSAERTGGSVSTLTIQRTQQEDSAVYLCASSLGDSNQPQHFGDGTRLSIL.

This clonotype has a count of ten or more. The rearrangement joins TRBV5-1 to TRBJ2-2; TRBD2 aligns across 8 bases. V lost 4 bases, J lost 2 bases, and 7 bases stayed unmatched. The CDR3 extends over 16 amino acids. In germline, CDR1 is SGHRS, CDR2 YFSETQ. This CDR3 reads CASSPSGGLNTGELFF. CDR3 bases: TGCGCCAGCAGCCCGAGCGGGGGCCTAAACACCGGGGAGCTGTTTTTT.

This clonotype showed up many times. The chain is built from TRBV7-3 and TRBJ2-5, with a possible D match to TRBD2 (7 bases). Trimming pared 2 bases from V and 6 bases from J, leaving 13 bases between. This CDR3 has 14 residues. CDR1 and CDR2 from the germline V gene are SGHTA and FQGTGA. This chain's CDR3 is CASSLVSGGQTQYF. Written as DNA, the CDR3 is TGTGCCAGCAGCTTAGTATCGGGGGGCCAGACCCAGTACTTC.

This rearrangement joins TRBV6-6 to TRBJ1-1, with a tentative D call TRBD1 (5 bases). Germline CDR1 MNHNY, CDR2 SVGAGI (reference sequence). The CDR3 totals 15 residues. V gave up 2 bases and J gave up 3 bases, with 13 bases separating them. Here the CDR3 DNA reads TGTGCCAGCAGTTACCCCTACAGGTCGGACACTGAAGCTTTCTTT. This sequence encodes CASSYPYRSDTEAFF.

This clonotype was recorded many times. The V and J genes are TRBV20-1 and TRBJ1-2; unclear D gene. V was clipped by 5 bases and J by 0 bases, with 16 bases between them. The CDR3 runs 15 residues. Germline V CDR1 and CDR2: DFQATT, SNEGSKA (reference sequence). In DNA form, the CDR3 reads TGCAGTGCTCCCCCCGGGCCAACGTCTAACTATGGCTACACCTTC. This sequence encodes CSAPPGPTSNYGYTF.

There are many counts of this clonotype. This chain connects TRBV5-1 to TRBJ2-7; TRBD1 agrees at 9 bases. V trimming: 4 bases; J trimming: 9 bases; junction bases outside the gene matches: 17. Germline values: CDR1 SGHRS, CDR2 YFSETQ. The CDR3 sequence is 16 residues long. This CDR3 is CASSPDPGQGWVGQYF. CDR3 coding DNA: TGCGCCAGCAGCCCGGACCCGGGACAGGGTTGGGTAGGGCAGTACTTC.

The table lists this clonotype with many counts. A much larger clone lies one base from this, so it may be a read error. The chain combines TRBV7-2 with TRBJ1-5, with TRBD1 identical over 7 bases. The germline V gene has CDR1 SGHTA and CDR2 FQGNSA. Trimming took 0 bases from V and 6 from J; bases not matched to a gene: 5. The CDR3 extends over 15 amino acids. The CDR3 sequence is CASSLADRVGQPQHF. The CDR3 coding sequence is TGTGCCAGCAGCTTAGCCGACAGGGTGGGTCAGCCCCAGCATTTT.

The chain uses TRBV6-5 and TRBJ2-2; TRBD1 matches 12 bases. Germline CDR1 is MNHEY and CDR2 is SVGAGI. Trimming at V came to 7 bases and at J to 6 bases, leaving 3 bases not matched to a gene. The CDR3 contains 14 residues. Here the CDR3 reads CASTRDRGPGELFF. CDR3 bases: TGTGCCAGCACCCGGGACAGGGGGCCCGGGGAGCTGTTTTTT.

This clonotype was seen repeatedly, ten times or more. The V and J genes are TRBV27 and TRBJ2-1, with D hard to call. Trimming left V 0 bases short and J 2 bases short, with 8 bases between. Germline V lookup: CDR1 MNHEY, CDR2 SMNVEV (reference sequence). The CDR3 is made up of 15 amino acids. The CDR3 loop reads CASSLSWQTYNEQFF. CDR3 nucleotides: TGTGCCAGCAGTTTATCGTGGCAAACCTACAATGAGCAGTTCTTC.

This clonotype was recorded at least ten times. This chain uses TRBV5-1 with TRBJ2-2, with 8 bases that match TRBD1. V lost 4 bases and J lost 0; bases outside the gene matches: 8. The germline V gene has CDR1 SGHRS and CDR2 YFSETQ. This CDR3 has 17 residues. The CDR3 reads CASSRGTGGANTGELFF. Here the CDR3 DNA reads TGCGCCAGCAGCCGCGGGACAGGTGGCGCGAACACCGGGGAGCTGTTTTTT. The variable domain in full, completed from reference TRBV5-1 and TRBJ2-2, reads KAGVTQTPRYLIKTRGQQVTLSCSPISGHRSVSWYQQTPGQGLQFLFEYFSETQRNKGNFPGRFSGRQFSNSRSEMNVSTLELGDSALYLCASSRGTGGANTGELFFGEGSRLTVL.

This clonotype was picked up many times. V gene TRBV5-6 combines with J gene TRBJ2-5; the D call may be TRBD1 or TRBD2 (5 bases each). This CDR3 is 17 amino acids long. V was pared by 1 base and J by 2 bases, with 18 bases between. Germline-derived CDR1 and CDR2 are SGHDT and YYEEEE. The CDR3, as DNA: TGTGCCAGCAGCTTGAGGTACCCGGGACGGATACAAGAGACCCAGTACTTC. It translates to CASSLRYPGRIQETQYF.

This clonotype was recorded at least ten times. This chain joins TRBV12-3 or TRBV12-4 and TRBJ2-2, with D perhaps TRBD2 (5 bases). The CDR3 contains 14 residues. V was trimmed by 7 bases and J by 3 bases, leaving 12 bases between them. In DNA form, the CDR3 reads TGTGCCAGCACCACCGACGGGGACACCGGGGAGCTGTTTTTT. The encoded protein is CASTTDGDTGELFF.

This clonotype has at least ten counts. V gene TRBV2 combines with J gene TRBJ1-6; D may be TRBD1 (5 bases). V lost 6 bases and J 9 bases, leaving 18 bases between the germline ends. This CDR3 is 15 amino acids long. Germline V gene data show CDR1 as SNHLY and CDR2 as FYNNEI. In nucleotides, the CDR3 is TGTGCCAGCAGCCCCGAAGTCGAGGGGATTTCACCCCTCCACTTT. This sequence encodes CASSPEVEGISPLHF.